This entry lists 27 T cell receptor beta chains sequenced from one sample in a study of cytotoxic CD8 clonotypes in ibrutinib-treated CLL. Generated by immunoSEQ multiplex PCR, the TCRdb table keeps only in-frame clones and is missing some. This sample has over 110,000 clones, with 91% found just once. The starting material was PBMCs, obtained after 12 months of ibrutinib treatment. These receptor sequences come from a human donor with chronic lymphocytic leukemia.

This chain joins TRBV7-2 and TRBJ2-7; D possibly corresponds to TRBD2 (6 bases). V dropped 5 bases and J dropped 0 bases, with 14 bases sitting between them. Germline CDR1 and CDR2: SGHTA and FQGNSA. CDR3 length equals 15 residues. CDR3 in amino acids: CASSRWEESSYEQYF. The CDR3 DNA follows: TGTGCCAGCAGCCGCTGGGAGGAGAGCTCCTACGAGCAGTACTTC.

Written as DNA, the CDR3 is TGTGCCAGCAGCTTAGCGCACAATAATGAGCAGTTCTTC. This encodes CASSLAHNNEQFF. V is TRBV7-2 and J is TRBJ2-1, with D unclear. In germline, CDR1 is SGHTA, CDR2 FQGNSA. The length of the CDR3 is 13 residues. Trimming stripped 0 bases from V and 7 bases from J, with 7 bases between.

V gene TRBV5-1 combines with J gene TRBJ2-3; 8 nucleotides line up with TRBD2. After removal of 0 bases from V and 2 bases from J, the junction contained 2 bases not matched to a gene. Germline lookup yields CDR1 SGHRS and CDR2 YFSETQ. The CDR3 has 15 residues. This CDR3 reads CASSLGAGATDTQYF. The CDR3 DNA reads TGCGCCAGCAGCTTGGGAGCGGGGGCCACAGATACGCAGTATTTT. The full variable domain, completed using reference TRBV5-1 and TRBJ2-3, is KAGVTQTPRYLIKTRGQQVTLSCSPISGHRSVSWYQQTPGQGLQFLFEYFSETQRNKGNFPGRFSGRQFSNSRSEMNVSTLELGDSALYLCASSLGAGATDTQYFGPGTRLTVL.

The genes are TRBV7-2 and TRBJ2-7; 11 bases agree with TRBD2. The CDR3 totals 18 residues. CDR1 is SGHTA, CDR2 FQGNSA, per germline. Germline trimming cut 1 base from V and 7 bases from J; bases unmatched to any gene: 15. CDR3 bases: TGTGCCAGCAGCTTAGAATTGGTAGCGGGAGGGCCAGGTCAAGAGCAGTACTTC. Translating it yields CASSLELVAGGPGQEQYF.

This clone was observed a handful of times. The chain joins TRBV7-9 to TRBJ1-3; 7 bases fit TRBD1. Germline V gene lookup returns CDR1 SEHNR and CDR2 FQNEAQ (reference sequence). J lost 1 base, V lost 4 bases, and 7 bases had no gene match. This CDR3 region has 16 residues. CDR3 residues: CASSSIDRVSGNTIYF. CDR3 nucleotides: TGTGCCAGCAGCTCAATCGACAGGGTTTCTGGAAACACCATATATTTT.

The chain joins TRBV27 to TRBJ2-7, with D maybe TRBD2 (5 bases). The CDR3 has 14 residues. V lost 2 bases to trimming and J lost 2 bases, with 10 bases between them. CDR1 is MNHEY and CDR2 is SMNVEV in the germline V gene (reference sequence). CDR3 nucleotides: TGTGCCAGCAGTTTAGGAGGCGGTGCCTACGAGCAGTACTTC. Its translation is CASSLGGGAYEQYF.

The V and J genes are TRBV4-1 and TRBJ2-7; 9 positions agree with TRBD1. CDR1 MGHRA and CDR2 YSYEKL come from the germline V gene. With 0 bases clipped from V and 3 bases from J, the junction kept 9 bases outside the gene matches. This CDR3 spans 17 amino acids. The CDR3 reads CASSQDPTGTGIYEQYF. DNA for the CDR3: TGCGCCAGCAGCCAAGACCCGACCGGGACAGGGATCTACGAGCAGTACTTC.

This chain joins TRBV6-5 and TRBJ2-2; a possible D gene is TRBD2 (6 bases). The length of the CDR3 is 16 residues. Trimming cost V 1 base and J 1 base, with 10 bases left between them. Per the germline V gene, CDR1 is MNHEY and CDR2 is SVGAGI. The CDR3 DNA reads TGTGCCAGCAGTTACTATAGCGGCCAGAACACCGGGGAGCTGTTTTTT. This sequence encodes CASSYYSGQNTGELFF.

This clone was detected only once. The chain employs TRBV10-3 and TRBJ1-2, with TRBD1 matching over 8 bases. The CDR3 has 16 residues. V lost 3 bases to trimming and J lost 5 bases; unmatched junction nucleotides: 11. CDR1 is ENHRY and CDR2 is SYGVKD in the germline V gene. Here the CDR3 reads CAISEEGRGRGYGYTF. In DNA form, the CDR3 reads TGTGCCATCAGTGAAGAGGGCAGGGGGCGAGGGTATGGCTACACCTTC.

The V gene is TRBV29-1, the J gene TRBJ2-2; 13 bases are shared with TRBD2. This CDR3 comprises 15 residues. The germline V gene encodes CDR1 SQVTM and CDR2 ANQGSEA. Trimming removed 7 bases from V and 8 bases from J; junction bases left unmatched: 10. CDR3 coding DNA: TGCAGCGCCCGGACTAGCGGGAGTCTCTCGGGGGAGCTGTTTTTT. Protein sequence: CSARTSGSLSGELFF.

V usage is TRBV7-2 and J usage is TRBJ1-3; 9 bases agree with TRBD1. Germline-derived CDR1 and CDR2 are SGHTA and FQGNSA. With V trimmed by 1 base and J by 1 base, 5 bases remained unmatched. The CDR3 runs to 17 residues. The CDR3 spells CASSLVGTGLSGNTIYF. The CDR3 DNA is TGTGCCAGCAGCTTAGTCGGGACAGGGCTTTCTGGAAACACCATATATTTT.

The gene calls are TRBV18 and TRBJ2-2, with D uncertain. This CDR3 contains 13 residues. In germline, CDR1 is KGHSH, CDR2 LQKENI. The V end was cut by 3 bases, the J end by 6 bases, with 8 bases between. The CDR3 spells CASSPTFAGELFF. The CDR3 bases are TGTGCCAGCTCACCCACCTTCGCCGGGGAGCTGTTTTTT.

This chain connects TRBV7-9 to TRBJ2-7; D might be TRBD2 (5 bases). Trimming pared 5 bases from V and 7 bases from J, leaving 18 bases between. The CDR3 contains 14 residues. Germline V CDR1 and CDR2: SEHNR, FQNEAQ (reference sequence). The CDR3 region is CASSLPGSPWEQYF. The CDR3 region has the DNA TGTGCCAGCAGCCTTCCGGGATCCCCGTGGGAGCAGTACTTC.

V is TRBV9 and J is TRBJ2-1; weak D call: TRBD1 (7 bases). The V end was cut by 3 bases, the J end by 6 bases, with 19 bases between. The V gene's germline CDR1 is SGDLS and CDR2 YYNGEE. The CDR3 sequence is 16 residues long. CDR3 sequence reads: CASSGGGSGVRNEQFF. The DNA of the CDR3 is TGTGCCAGCAGCGGAGGGGGCTCGGGGGTCCGCAATGAGCAGTTCTTC.

This clone was counted only a few times. The chain joins TRBV7-9 to TRBJ1-2, with TRBD1 matching over 10 bases. The J segment lost 4 bases and the V segment lost 5 bases, leaving 4 bases of the junction unmatched. CDR1 and CDR2 from the germline V gene are SEHNR and FQNEAQ (reference sequence). The CDR3 contains 14 residues. The CDR3 DNA sequence: TGTGCCAGCAGCCCATGGGACAGGGGCTATGGCTACACCTTC. Its translation: CASSPWDRGYGYTF.

The rearrangement links TRBV18 to TRBJ1-2; TRBD1 matches at 7 bases. The CDR3 is 13 amino acids. After removal of 3 bases from V and 6 bases from J, the junction contained 4 bases not matched to a gene. Germline lookup yields CDR1 KGHSH and CDR2 LQKENI. Here the CDR3 DNA reads TGTGCCAGCTCACCGGGACAGTTGGATGGCTACACCTTC. Its protein is CASSPGQLDGYTF.

The chain links TRBV28 to TRBJ2-2; no firm D call. Looked up from germline, CDR1 is MDHEN and CDR2 is SYDVKM. Trimming took 4 bases from V and 1 from J, leaving 10 bases between them. The CDR3 covers 15 residues. Written as DNA, the CDR3 is TGTGCCAGCAGTTCCGCAATAGGGAACACCGGGGAGCTGTTTTTT. Translation: CASSSAIGNTGELFF. Variable domain in full (rest from reference TRBV28 and TRBJ2-2): DVKVTQSSRYLVKRTGEKVFLECVQDMDHENMFWYRQDPGLGLRLIYFSYDVKMKEKGDIPEGYSVSREKKERFSLILESASTNQTSMYLCASSSAIGNTGELFFGEGSRLTVL.

This clone has a single count. This rearrangement joins TRBV19 to TRBJ2-3, with 7 positions matching TRBD2. V was pared by 10 bases and J by 3 bases, with 10 bases of the junction left unmatched. The CDR3 extends over 14 amino acids. Germline V gene data show CDR1 as LNHDA and CDR2 as SQIVND (reference sequence). This CDR3 is CATTWSGKTDTQYF. The CDR3 nucleotides are TGTGCCACCACGTGGAGCGGGAAGACAGATACGCAGTATTTT.

The V gene is TRBV28, the J gene TRBJ2-7; the D gene is possibly TRBD2 (6 bases). Trimming shortened V by 4 bases and J by 3 bases, and 19 bases separated the two germline ends. The germline V gene encodes CDR1 MDHEN and CDR2 SYDVKM. CDR3 length equals 16 residues. Here the CDR3 DNA reads TGTGCCAGCAGTTCCCCTCGTAGGGGAGGAAGCTACGAGCAGTACTTC. As protein: CASSSPRRGGSYEQYF.

The J gene is TRBJ1-2, the V gene TRBV4-3; D gene uncertain. CDR1 is LGHNA, CDR2 YSLEER, per germline. V gave up 0 bases and J gave up 4 bases, with 15 bases separating them. The CDR3 consists of 16 residues. CDR3 residues: CASSQETDGSFYGYTF. In DNA form, the CDR3 reads TGCGCCAGCAGCCAAGAGACCGACGGTTCCTTCTATGGCTACACCTTC.

This sequence joins TRBV27 and TRBJ2-7; 9 bases map to TRBD1. The trim removed 3 bases at V and 5 bases at J, leaving 5 bases unmatched. The germline V gene has CDR1 MNHEY and CDR2 SMNVEV (reference sequence). This CDR3 has 14 residues. CDR3 sequence: CASSFGRTGDEQYF. DNA of the CDR3: TGTGCCAGCAGTTTTGGACGGACAGGGGACGAGCAGTACTTC.

The rearrangement links TRBV28 to TRBJ2-7; TRBD2 might be the D (6 bases). V lost 5 bases and J lost 2, with 16 bases in between. Per the germline V gene, CDR1 is MDHEN and CDR2 is SYDVKM. This CDR3 is 15 amino acids long. CDR3 in DNA: TGTGCCAGCAGTACGCTAGCGCGCTACACCTACGAGCAGTACTTC. It codes for CASSTLARYTYEQYF.

The CDR3 bases are TGTGCCAGCAGTTACTCCGGGCAAGAGACCCAGTACTTC. It encodes CASSYSGQETQYF. V usage is TRBV6-5 and J usage is TRBJ2-5, with D unresolved. With 0 bases removed from V and 2 bases from J, the gap between germline ends came to 4 bases. There are 13 residues in the CDR3. The germline gives CDR1 MNHEY, CDR2 SVGAGI.

This chain uses TRBV7-2 with TRBJ2-5; D gene unclear. Germline CDR1 is SGHTA and CDR2 is FQGNSA. This CDR3 has 15 amino acids. V dropped 0 bases and J dropped 5 bases, with 13 bases sitting between them. The CDR3 region has the DNA TGTGCCAGCAGCTTAGCGCCTGGAAGGGCTGAGACCCAGTACTTC. This sequence encodes CASSLAPGRAETQYF.

This chain connects TRBV28 to TRBJ2-5; D is tentatively TRBD1 or TRBD2 (5 bases each). Deletions cut 3 bases from V and 4 bases from J, with 12 bases between. Germline CDR1 MDHEN, CDR2 SYDVKM. The length of the CDR3 is 14 residues. The CDR3: CASSFIEGRETQYF. CDR3 coding DNA: TGTGCCAGCAGTTTTATAGAGGGGAGAGAGACCCAGTACTTC.

The chain has TRBV5-1 and TRBJ1-2; 9 bases match TRBD1. J gave up 2 bases and V 4 bases, and 3 bases lay outside the gene matches. Germline-derived CDR1 and CDR2 are SGHRS and YFSETQ. This CDR3 has 14 residues. The CDR3 DNA is TGCGCCAGCAGCCCGGGACAGGGAAACTATGGCTACACCTTC. This gives the protein CASSPGQGNYGYTF.

The chain carries TRBV15 and TRBJ2-7, with D possibly being TRBD2 (6 bases). Germline CDR1 LNHNV, CDR2 YYDKDF (reference sequence). CDR3 size: 13 residues. The V gene lost 5 bases and the J gene lost 6 bases, with 14 bases spanning the gap. In DNA, the CDR3 is TGTGCCACCAGCCCAGGGATAGCGGCCGAGCAGTACTTC. It yields the protein CATSPGIAAEQYF.